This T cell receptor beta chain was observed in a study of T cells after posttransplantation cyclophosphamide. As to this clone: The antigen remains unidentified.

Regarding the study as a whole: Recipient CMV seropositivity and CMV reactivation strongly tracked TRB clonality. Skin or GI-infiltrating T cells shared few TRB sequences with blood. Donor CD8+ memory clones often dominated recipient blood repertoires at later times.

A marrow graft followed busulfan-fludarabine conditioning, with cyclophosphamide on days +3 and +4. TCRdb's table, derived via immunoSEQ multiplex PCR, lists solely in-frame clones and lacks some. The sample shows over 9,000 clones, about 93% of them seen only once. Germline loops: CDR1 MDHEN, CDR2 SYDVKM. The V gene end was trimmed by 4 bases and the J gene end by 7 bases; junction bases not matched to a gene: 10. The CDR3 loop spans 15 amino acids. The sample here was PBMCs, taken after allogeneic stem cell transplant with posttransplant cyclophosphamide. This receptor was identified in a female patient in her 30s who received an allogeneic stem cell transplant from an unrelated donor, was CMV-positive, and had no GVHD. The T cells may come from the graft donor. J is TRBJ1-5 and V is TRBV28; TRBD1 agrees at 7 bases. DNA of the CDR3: TGTGCCAGCAGTTCCGGGACAGCGTCGGGGCAGCCCCAGCATTTT. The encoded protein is CASSSGTASGQPQHF.